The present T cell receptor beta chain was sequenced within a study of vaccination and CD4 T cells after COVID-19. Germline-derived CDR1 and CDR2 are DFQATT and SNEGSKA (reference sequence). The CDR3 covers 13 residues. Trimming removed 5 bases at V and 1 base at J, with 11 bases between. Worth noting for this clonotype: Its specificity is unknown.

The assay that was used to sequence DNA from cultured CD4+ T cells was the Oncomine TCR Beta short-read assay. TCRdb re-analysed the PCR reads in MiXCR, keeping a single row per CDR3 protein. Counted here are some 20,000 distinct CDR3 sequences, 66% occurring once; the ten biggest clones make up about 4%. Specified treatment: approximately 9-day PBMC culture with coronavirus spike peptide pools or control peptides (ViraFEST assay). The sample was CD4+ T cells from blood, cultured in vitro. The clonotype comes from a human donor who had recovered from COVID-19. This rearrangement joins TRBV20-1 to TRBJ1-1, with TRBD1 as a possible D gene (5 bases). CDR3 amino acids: CSAPLGPNTEAFF. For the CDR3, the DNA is TGCAGTGCTCCTCTGGGACCGAACACTGAAGCTTTCTTT.